This TCR beta chain came from a study of a mutant IDH1 vaccine in newly diagnosed glioma. Regarding time point: week 35, safety follow-up. Vaccination comprised doses that each held 300 ug of mutant IDH1 20-mer peptide, plus topical imiquimod. Between the trimmed V and J ends, which lost 1 base and 2 bases, there was a span of 9 bases. The CDR3 loop spans 14 amino acids. Germline CDR1 reads MNHEY; CDR2 reads SMNVEV (reference sequence). This clone was seen a handful of times. What it recognizes is unknown. The repertoire was sequenced with immunoSEQ multiplex PCR; TCRdb's copy has only in-frame clones and lacks some. The table lists about 64,000 clones, about 73% of them singletons, with 4.7% in the top ten.

The sample consisted of PBMCs, taken from a glioma patient whose treatment included an IDH1 peptide vaccine. The chain employs TRBV27 and TRBJ2-7; no firm D call. The clonotype comes from a man aged 50-59 years with glioma. The CDR3 is CASSLFTPTYEQYF. The CDR3 DNA is TGTGCCAGCAGTTTATTTACCCCGACCTACGAGCAGTACTTC.